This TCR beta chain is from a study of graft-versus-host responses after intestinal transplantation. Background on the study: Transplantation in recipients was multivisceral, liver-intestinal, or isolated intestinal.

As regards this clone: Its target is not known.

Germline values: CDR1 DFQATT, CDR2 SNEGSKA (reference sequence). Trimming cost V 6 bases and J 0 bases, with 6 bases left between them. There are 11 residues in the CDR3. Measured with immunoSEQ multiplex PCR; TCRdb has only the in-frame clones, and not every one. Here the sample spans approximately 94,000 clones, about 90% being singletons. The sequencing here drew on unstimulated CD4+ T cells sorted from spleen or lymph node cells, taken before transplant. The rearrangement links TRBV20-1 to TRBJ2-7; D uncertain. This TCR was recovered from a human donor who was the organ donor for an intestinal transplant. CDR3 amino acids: CSALLSYEQYF. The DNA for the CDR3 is TGCAGTGCCCTACTCTCCTACGAGCAGTACTTC.